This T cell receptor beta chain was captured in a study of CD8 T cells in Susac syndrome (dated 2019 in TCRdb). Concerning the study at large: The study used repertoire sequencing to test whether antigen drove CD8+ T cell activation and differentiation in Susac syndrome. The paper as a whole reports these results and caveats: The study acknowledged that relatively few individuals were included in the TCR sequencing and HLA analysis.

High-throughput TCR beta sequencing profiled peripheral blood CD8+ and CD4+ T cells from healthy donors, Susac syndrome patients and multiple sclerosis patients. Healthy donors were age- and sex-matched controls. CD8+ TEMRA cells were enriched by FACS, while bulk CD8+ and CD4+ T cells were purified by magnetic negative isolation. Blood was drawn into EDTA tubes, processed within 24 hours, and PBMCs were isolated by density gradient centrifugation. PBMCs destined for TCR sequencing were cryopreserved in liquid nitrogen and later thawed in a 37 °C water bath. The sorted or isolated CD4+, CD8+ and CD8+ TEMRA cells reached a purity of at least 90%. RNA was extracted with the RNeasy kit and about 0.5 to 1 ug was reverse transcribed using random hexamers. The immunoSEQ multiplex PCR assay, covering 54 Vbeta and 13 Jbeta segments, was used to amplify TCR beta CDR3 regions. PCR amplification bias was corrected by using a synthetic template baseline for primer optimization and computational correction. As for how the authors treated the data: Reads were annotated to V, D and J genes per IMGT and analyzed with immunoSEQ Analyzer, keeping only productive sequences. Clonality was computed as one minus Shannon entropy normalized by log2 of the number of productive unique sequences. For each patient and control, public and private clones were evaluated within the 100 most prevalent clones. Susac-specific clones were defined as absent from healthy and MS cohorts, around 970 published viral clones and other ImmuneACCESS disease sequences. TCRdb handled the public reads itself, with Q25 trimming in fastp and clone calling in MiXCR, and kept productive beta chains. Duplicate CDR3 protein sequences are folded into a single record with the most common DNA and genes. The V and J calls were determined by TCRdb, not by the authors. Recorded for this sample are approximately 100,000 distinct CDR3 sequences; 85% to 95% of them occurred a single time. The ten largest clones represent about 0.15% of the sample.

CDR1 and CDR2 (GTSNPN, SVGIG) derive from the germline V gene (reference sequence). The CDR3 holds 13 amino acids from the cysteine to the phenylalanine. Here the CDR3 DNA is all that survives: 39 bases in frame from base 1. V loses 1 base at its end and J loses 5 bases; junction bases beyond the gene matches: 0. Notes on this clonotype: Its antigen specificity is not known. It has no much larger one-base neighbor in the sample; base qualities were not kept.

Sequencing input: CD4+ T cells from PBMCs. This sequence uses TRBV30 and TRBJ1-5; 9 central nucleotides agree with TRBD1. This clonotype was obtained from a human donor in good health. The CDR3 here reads CAWSGTGDQPQHF. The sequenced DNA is TGTGCCTGGAGTGGGACAGGGGATCAGCCCCAGCATTTT. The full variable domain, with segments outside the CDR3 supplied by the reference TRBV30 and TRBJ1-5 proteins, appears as SQTIHQWPATLVQPVGSPLSLECTVEGTSNPNLYWYRQAAGRGLQLLFYSVGIGQISSEVPQNLSASRPQDRQFILSSKKLLLSDSGFYLCAWSGTGDQPQHFGDGTRLSIL.